A single sample is the source of the 2 T cell receptor beta chains below, sequenced in a study of a mutant IDH1 vaccine in newly diagnosed glioma. This sample's time point: week 35, safety follow-up. Vaccinated patients received 300 ug of mutant IDH1 20-mer peptide per dose, with topical imiquimod. The method was immunoSEQ multiplex PCR; TCRdb's version includes in-frame clones alone and lacks a portion of them. The repertoire includes 20,000 to 30,000 clones, around 78% of them detected once, and about 31% sits in the top ten. For these TCRs, the target antigens are not known. The material sequenced was PBMCs, taken from a glioma patient whose treatment included an IDH1 peptide vaccine. The receptors come from a man younger than 45 with glioma.

The V and J genes are TRBV5-1 and TRBJ2-2, with 11 bases matching TRBD2. The CDR3 has 17 residues. Germline trimming cut 0 bases from V and 5 bases from J; bases unmatched to any gene: 6. Germline loops: CDR1 SGHRS, CDR2 YFSETQ. The CDR3 protein is CASSLDLAGGYTGELFF. CDR3 nucleotide sequence: TGCGCCAGCAGCTTGGATCTAGCGGGAGGTTATACCGGGGAGCTGTTTTTT.

This clone was seen once. The chain combines TRBV29-1 with TRBJ2-7; D is uncertain. V gave up 4 bases and J gave up 4 bases, with 17 bases separating them. This CDR3 contains 14 residues. Germline values: CDR1 SQVTM, CDR2 ANQGSEA. The CDR3 reads CSVGLYKNTYEQYF. The CDR3 bases are TGCAGCGTTGGCCTCTATAAAAACACGTACGAGCAGTACTTC.